This T cell receptor (beta chain) was sequenced during a study of T cell repertoires in aging, cancer and after chemotherapy. Amplification of TCR beta used genomic DNA extracted from peripheral blood. Points from the study as a whole: Immunological memory after chemotherapy cannot be judged from the repertoire data.

Rearranged V-D-J TRB sequences were amplified with a mixed TRB-A/B primer pool. Each CDR3 protein is one row after TCRdb ran MiXCR on the multiplex PCR reads. The repertoire includes about 2,000 distinct CDR3 sequences, around a quarter of them detected once, and approximately 38% sits in the top ten. With 5 bases removed from V and 7 bases from J, the gap between germline ends came to 6 bases. The CDR3 length is 12 residues. CDR1 is MNHEY, CDR2 SMNVEV, per germline (reference sequence). This clonotype is labeled as medium-sized. Its antigen is as yet unknown. This receptor was identified in a human donor with a solid tumor. This rearrangement joins TRBV27 to TRBJ1-6; D is undetermined. The specimen was blood. CDR3 in amino acids: CASSLNNSPLHF. The CDR3 DNA follows: TGTGCCAGCAGTCTGAACAATTCACCCCTCCACTTT.